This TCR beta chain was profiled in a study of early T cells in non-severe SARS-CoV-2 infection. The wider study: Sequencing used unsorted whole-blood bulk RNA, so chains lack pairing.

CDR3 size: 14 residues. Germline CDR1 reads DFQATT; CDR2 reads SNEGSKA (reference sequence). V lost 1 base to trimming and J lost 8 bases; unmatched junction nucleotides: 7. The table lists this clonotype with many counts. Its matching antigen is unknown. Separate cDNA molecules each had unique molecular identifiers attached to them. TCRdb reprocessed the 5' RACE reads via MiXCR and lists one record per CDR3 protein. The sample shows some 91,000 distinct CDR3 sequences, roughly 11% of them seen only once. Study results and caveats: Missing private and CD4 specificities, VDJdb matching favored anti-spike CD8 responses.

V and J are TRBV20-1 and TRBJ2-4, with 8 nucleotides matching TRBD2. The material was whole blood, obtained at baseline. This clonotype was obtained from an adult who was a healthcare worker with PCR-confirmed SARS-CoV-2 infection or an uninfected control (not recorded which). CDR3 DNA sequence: TGCAGTGCTAGAGTGGGCGGGAGGTTGGACATTCAGTACTTC. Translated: CSARVGGRLDIQYF.